This TCR beta chain was recovered during a study of blood T cell repertoires in COVID-19. Study-level information: From the United States, Italy and Spain came samples of acute and convalescent COVID-19. PBMCs, B-cell-depleted T cells, or T cells provided the cDNA or gDNA that made up the material.

Original methodology: Reference gene primer amplification yielded estimated nucleated cell counts. Clones were read by immunoSEQ multiplex PCR, and TCRdb kept only the in-frame ones, dropping some. That table gives V, J and clone size, and the DNA gave D and trimming. The top ten hold roughly 35% of the sample, which has 72,000 or so clones, 75% to 90% seen once. V was pared by 6 bases and J by 2 bases, with 18 bases between. Per germline, CDR1 PRHDT and CDR2 FYEKMQ (reference sequence). The CDR3 runs to 16 residues. The TCR was taken from a woman of 80 years or more with active or convalescent COVID-19. This chain connects TRBV13 to TRBJ2-3; D possibly corresponds to TRBD2 (5 bases). Sequencing used peripheral blood. The CDR3 region has the DNA TGTGCCAGCAGAGTCCCTGAGGGCCCCGCCACAGATACGCAGTATTTT. This codes for CASRVPEGPATDTQYF.